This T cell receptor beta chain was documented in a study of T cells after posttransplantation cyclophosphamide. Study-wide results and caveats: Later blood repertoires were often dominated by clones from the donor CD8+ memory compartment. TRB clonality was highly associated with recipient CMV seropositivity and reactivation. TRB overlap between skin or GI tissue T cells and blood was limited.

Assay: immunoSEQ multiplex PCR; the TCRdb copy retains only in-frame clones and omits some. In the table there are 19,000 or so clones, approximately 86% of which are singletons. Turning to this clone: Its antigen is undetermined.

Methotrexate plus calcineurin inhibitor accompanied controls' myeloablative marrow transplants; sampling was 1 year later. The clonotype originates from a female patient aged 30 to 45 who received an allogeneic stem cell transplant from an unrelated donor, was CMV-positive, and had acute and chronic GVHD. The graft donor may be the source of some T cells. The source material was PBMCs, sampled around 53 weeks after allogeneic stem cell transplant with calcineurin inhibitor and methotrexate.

The CDR3 bases are TGTGCCAGCAGCCCTGGACAGGGAAGAGAAGCTTTCTTT. Its translation is CASSPGQGREAFF. J is TRBJ1-1 and V is TRBV11-3, with 8 bases aligning to TRBD1. J was trimmed by 8 bases and V by 5 bases; bases with no gene match: 7. The CDR3 is made up of 13 amino acids. Germline CDR1 is SGHNT and CDR2 is YENEEA.